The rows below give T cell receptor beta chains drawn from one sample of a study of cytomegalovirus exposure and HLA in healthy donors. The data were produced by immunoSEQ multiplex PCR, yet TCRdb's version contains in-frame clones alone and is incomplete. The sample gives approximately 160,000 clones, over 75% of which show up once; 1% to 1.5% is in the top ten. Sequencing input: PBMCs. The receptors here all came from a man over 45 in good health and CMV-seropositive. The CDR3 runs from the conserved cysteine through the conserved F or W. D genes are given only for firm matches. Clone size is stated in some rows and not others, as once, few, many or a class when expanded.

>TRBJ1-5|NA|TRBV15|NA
TGTGCCACCAGCAGCCGGCGAGCGAACAATCAGCCCCAGCATTTT
CATSSRRANNQPQHF
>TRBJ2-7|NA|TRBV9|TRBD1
TGTGCCAGCAGCCCGGACAGGCCGAGCTCCTACGAGCAGTACTTC
CASSPDRPSSYEQYF
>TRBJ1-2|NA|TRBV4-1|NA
TGCGCCAGCAGTAAGACCCGGGACACGAATCTCTATGGCTACACCTTC
CASSKTRDTNLYGYTF
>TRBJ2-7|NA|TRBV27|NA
TGTGCCAGCAGTTCAGGGTGGGGCTCCTACGAGCAGTACTTC
CASSSGWGSYEQYF
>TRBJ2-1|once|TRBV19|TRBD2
TGTGCCAGTAGCTCGATGCTAGCGGGGCACAATGAGCAGTTCTTC
CASSSMLAGHNEQFF
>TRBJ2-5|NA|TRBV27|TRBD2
TGTGCCAGCAGTTTGAGCGGGGGGGTTCAAGAGACCCAGTACTTC
CASSLSGGVQETQYF
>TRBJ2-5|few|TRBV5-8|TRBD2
TGTGCCAGCAGCTTGGCGGGTAGCGGGGAGCGAGGGGAGACCCAGTACTTC
CASSLAGSGERGETQYF
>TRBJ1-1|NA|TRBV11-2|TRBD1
TGTGCCAGCAGCCCACTCAGGGGGGCTGAAGCTTTCTTT
CASSPLRGAEAFF
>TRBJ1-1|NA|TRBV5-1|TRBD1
TGCGCCAGCAGCTTGGCTCAGGGGGCGAACACTGAAGCTTTCTTT
CASSLAQGANTEAFF
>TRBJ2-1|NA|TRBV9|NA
TGTGCCAGCAGCATCAGTGTCGACTCCTACAATGAGCAGTTCTTC
CASSISVDSYNEQFF
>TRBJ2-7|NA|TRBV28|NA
TGTGCCAGCAGCTATACAGGGACCTCTTACGAGCAGTACTTC
CASSYTGTSYEQYF
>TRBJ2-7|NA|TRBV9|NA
TGTGCCAGCAGCGAGGATCCGGGACAAGGGGTCGGGCAGTACTTC
CASSEDPGQGVGQYF
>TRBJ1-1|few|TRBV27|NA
TGTGCCAGCAGTTTCAGGGGCAGGGGTGACACTGAAGCTTTCTTT
CASSFRGRGDTEAFF
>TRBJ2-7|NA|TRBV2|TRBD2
TGTGCCAGCAGTGGGCGACTAGCGGGAATCTACGAGCAGTACTTC
CASSGRLAGIYEQYF
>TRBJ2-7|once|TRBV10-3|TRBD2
TGTGCCATCAGTGACGAGGGAGGGAGCTACGAGCAGTACTTC
CAISDEGGSYEQYF
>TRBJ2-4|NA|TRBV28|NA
TGTGCCAGCAGTAAAAACCGGTTGAGGAAAAACATTCAGTACTTC
CASSKNRLRKNIQYF
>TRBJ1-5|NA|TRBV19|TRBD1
TGTGCCAGTAGAGAATCGGGCAGGGGGCGCGGAGGTTCTCAGCCCCAGCATTTT
CASRESGRGRGGSQPQHF
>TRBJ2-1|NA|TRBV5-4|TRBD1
TGTGCCGGGTGGGACAGGGTCTCCTACAATGAGCAGTTCTTC
CAGWDRVSYNEQFF
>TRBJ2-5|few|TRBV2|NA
TGTGCCAGCAGTGTGGCGGGGACCCAAGAGACCCAGTACTTC
CASSVAGTQETQYF
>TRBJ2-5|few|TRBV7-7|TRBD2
TGTGCTAGCAGCTTAGTGGGAGTGGGCCAGCGGGGGGAGACCCAGTACTTC
CASSLVGVGQRGETQYF
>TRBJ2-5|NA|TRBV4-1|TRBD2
TGCGCCAGCAGCCAACGTCTAGCGGGGGGACAAGAGACCCAGTACTTC
CASSQRLAGGQETQYF
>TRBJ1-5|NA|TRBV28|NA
TGTGCCAGCAGTGAGGCCGAACGAGGCCCCAATCAGCCCCAGCATTTT
CASSEAERGPNQPQHF
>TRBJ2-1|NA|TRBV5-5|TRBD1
TGTGCCAGCAGCTTATTGGGACAGGGACTGTCCTACAATGAGCAGTTCTTC
CASSLLGQGLSYNEQFF
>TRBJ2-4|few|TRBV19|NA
TGTGCCAGTAGTGCCAGGACACCTAGGAACATTCAGTACTTC
CASSARTPRNIQYF
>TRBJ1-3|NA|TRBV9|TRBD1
TGTGCCAGCTCAGACAGGGCTTACTCTGGAAACACCATATATTTT
CASSDRAYSGNTIYF
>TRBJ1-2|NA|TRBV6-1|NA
TGTGCCAGCAGTGAATATCACGGTTTGGGCTACACCTTC
CASSEYHGLGYTF
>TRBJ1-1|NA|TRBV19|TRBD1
TGTGCCAGTACCATACAGGGGATTGACACTGAAGCTTTCTTT
CASTIQGIDTEAFF
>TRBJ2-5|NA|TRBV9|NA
TGTGCCAGCAGCGTAGGGGGCAGGGGTCGTCAAGAGACCCAGTACTTC
CASSVGGRGRQETQYF
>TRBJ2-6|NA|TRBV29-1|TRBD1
TGCAGCGTCGCAACAGGGGTTGGGGCCAACGTCCTGACTTTC
CSVATGVGANVLTF
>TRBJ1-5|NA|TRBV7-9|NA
TGTGCCAGCAGCTTAGGCGGGGGCTTCCAGCCCCAGCATTTT
CASSLGGGFQPQHF
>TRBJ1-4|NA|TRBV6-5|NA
TGTGCCAGCAGTTACTCCCCGGCAACTAATGAAAAACTGTTTTTT
CASSYSPATNEKLFF
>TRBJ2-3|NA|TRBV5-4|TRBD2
TGTGCCAGCAGCCGGGGGGAGGCGGGGCGCACAGATACGCAGTATTTT
CASSRGEAGRTDTQYF
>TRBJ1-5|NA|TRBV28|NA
TGTGCCAGCAGCCCAGGGGAAGGGCCCCAGCATTTT
CASSPGEGPQHF
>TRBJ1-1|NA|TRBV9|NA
TGTGCCAGCAGCGTAGGCAGGGCCCTCACTGAAGCTTTCTTT
CASSVGRALTEAFF
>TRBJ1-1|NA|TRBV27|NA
TGTGCCAGCAGTTTATCTCGCAGTACGAACACTGAAGCTTTCTTT
CASSLSRSTNTEAFF
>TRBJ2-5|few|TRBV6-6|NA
TGTGCCACCGGACTGCAAGAGACCCAGTACTTC
CATGLQETQYF
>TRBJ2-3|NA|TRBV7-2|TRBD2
TGTGCCAGCAGCTCTGGGACTAGCGAGAATACGCAGTATTTT
CASSSGTSENTQYF
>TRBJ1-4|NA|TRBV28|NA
TGTGCCAGCAAGCTACAGGGTACTAATGAAAAACTGTTTTTT
CASKLQGTNEKLFF
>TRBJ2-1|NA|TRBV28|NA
TGTGCCAGCAGTTTTAGCGGTAGCTCCTACAATGAGCAGTTCTTC
CASSFSGSSYNEQFF